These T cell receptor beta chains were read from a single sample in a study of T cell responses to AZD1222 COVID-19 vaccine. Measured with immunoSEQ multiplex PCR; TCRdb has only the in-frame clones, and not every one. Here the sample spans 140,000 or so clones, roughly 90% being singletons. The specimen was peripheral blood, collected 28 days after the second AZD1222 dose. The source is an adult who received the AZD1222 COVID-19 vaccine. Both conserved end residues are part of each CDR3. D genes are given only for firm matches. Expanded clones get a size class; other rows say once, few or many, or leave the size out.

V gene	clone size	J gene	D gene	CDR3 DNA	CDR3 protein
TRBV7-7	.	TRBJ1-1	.	TGTGCTAGCAGCTTAGGGACGAACACTGAAGCTTTCTTT	CASSLGTNTEAFF
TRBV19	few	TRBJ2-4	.	TGTGCCAGTAGCGGGGGACGCAAAAACATTCAGTACTTC	CASSGGRKNIQYF
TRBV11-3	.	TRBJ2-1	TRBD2	TGTGCCAGCAGCCGGGGACTAGCGGTCTACAATGAGCAGTTCTTC	CASSRGLAVYNEQFF
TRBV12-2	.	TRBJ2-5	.	TGTGCAAGTCGCCCACCCACTAGCGGGAGTGGAGAGACCCAGTACTTC	CASRPPTSGSGETQYF
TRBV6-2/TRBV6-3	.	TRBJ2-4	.	TGTGCCAGCAGTTCAGGGGACTTCCTAGCCAAAAACATTCAGTACTTC	CASSSGDFLAKNIQYF
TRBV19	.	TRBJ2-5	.	TGTGCCAGTAGTAGGTCATCATGGGGTGAGACCCAGTACTTC	CASSRSSWGETQYF
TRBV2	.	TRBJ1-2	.	TGTGCCAGCGGGGAAGGCCCTGCTGGCTACACCTTC	CASGEGPAGYTF
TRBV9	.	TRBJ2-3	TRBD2	TGTGCCAGCAGCGTATTGAGCACCACCAGCGGGGGCGCAGATACGCAGTATTTT	CASSVLSTTSGGADTQYF
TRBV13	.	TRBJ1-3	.	TGTGCCAGCAGGATAAGTAGAAACACCATATATTTT	CASRISRNTIYF
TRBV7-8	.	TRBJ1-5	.	TGTGCCAGCAGACGGGGGGAGGACAATCAGCCCCAGCATTTT	CASRRGEDNQPQHF
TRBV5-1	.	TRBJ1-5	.	TGCGCCAGCAGCTTGGTTTACGGTAGCAATCAGCCCCAGCATTTT	CASSLVYGSNQPQHF
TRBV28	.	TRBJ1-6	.	TGTGCCAGCAGGGGAGACGATTTGGAAAGCGATCGATCACCCCTCCACTTT	CASRGDDLESDRSPLHF
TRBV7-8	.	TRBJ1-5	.	TGTGCCAGCAGCCCCCCGTCGGGGGGTTCGCCTCAGCCCCAGCATTTT	CASSPPSGGSPQPQHF
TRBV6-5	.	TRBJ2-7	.	TGTGCCAGCAGCGTGAACAGCTACGAGCAGTACTTC	CASSVNSYEQYF
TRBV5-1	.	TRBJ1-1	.	TGCGCCAGCAGCCTTACGGCCAGTGACACTGAAGCTTTCTTT	CASSLTASDTEAFF
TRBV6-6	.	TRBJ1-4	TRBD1	TGTGCCAGCAGTGACAGGGATCCTACTCAGGAACTGTTTTTT	CASSDRDPTQELFF
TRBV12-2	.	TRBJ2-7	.	TGTGCAAGTCGCTTAAAGGCACCGGGACAGGTCTCTGGGGCTCCCTACGAGCAGTACTTC	CASRLKAPGQVSGAPYEQYF
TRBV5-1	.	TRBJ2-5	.	TGCGCCAGCAGCCCACAACGTGGGTCGGGGGTAGAGACCCAGTACTTC	CASSPQRGSGVETQYF
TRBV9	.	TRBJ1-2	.	TGTGCCAGCAGCGTGGGTGGGGGGAACTATGGCTACACCTTC	CASSVGGGNYGYTF
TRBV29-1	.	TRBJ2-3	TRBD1	TGCAGCGTTGAACCCGGACAGGCCACAGATACGCAGTATTTT	CSVEPGQATDTQYF
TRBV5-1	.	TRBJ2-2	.	TGCGCCAGCAGTAGGGGAGACGCGAACACCGGGGAGCTGTTTTTT	CASSRGDANTGELFF
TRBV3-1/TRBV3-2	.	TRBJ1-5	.	TGTGCCAGCAGCCAAGCCCACGGGGGTAGTCAGCCCCAGCATTTT	CASSQAHGGSQPQHF
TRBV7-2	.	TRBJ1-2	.	TGTGCCAGCAGCTTAGCAGGGGCGTCTAACTATGGCTACACCTTC	CASSLAGASNYGYTF
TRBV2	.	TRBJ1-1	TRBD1	TGTGCCAGCAGTGCCCGGGACAGGGCTTTCTTT	CASSARDRAFF
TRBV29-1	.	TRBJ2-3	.	TGCAGCGCGTCCCTGGTGGCAGATACGCAGTATTTT	CSASLVADTQYF
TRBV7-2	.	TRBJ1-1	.	TGTGCCAGCAGCTTAGGCTCATGGAACACTGAAGCTTTCTTT	CASSLGSWNTEAFF
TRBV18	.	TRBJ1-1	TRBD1	TGTGCCAGCTCACCGACAGGGGTTGTGTGGACTGAAGCTTTCTTT	CASSPTGVVWTEAFF
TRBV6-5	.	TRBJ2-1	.	TGTGCCAGCAGAACCTGGGGTGATGAGCAGTTCTTC	CASRTWGDEQFF
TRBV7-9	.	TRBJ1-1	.	TGTGCCAGCAGTCCTAGACCCGGTGAAGCTTTCTTT	CASSPRPGEAFF
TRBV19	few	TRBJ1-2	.	TGTGCCAGTACCCCTCAGAAAGGCCCCTATGGCTACACCTTC	CASTPQKGPYGYTF
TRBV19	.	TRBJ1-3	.	TGTGCCAGTAGTACCCAGGCTCACTCTGGAAACACCATATATTTT	CASSTQAHSGNTIYF
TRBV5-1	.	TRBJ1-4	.	TGCGCCAGCAGCTTGGGTCAGGGTAATGAAAAACTGTTTTTT	CASSLGQGNEKLFF
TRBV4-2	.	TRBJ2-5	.	TGTGCCAGCAGCCGATTCCAGGGTCTAGGAGAGACCCAGTACTTC	CASSRFQGLGETQYF
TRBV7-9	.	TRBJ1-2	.	TGTGCCAGCAGCTCCCACGGGCGAACGTTCTACACCTTC	CASSSHGRTFYTF
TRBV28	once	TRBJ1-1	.	TGTGCCAGCAGTCCCCCTGGGGGCAGCCACATGAACACTGAAGCTTTCTTT	CASSPPGGSHMNTEAFF